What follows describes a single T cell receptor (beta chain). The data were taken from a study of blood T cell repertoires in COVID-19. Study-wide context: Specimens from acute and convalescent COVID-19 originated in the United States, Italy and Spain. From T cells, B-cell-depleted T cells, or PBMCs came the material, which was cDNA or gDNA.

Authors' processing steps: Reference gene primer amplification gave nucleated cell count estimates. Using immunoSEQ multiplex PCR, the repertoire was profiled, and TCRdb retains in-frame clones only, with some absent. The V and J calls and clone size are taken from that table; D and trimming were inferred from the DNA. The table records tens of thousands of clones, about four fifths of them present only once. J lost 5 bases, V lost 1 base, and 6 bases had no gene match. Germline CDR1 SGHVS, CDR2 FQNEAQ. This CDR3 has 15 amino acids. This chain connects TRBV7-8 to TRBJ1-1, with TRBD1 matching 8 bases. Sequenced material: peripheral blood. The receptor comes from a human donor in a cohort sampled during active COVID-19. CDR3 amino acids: CASSLVQGAYTEAFF. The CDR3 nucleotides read TGTGCCAGCAGCTTAGTCCAGGGGGCATATACTGAAGCTTTCTTT.